This T cell receptor gamma chain was retrieved from a study of intestinal T cells in coeliac disease. Germline lookup yields CDR1 VENAVY and CDR2 YDSYNSRV. This CDR3 has 11 residues. Unmatched junction bases numbered 9, after V lost 9 bases and J lost 7 bases. Study results and caveats: CDR3 sequence counts may reflect PCR duplicates rather than true repeats.

More than 8 formalin-fixed paraffin-embedded scrolls, each 5 µm thick, supplied each case's genomic DNA. The TRG library came from 200 ng of biopsy DNA amplified with LymphoTrack primers. TCRdb processed the multiplex PCR reads again with the CATT caller. The table records some 1,600 gamma-chain clones, roughly 60% of them present only once. Within the sample, this clone is large. Its antigen remains unidentified. Sequenced: a duodenal biopsy. The origin of this receptor is a human donor with celiac disease. V is TRGV8 and J is TRGJ1 or TRGJ2. Written as DNA, the CDR3 is TGTGCCACCCGGAGGGGATATAAGAAACTCTTT. This translates into CATRRGYKKLF.